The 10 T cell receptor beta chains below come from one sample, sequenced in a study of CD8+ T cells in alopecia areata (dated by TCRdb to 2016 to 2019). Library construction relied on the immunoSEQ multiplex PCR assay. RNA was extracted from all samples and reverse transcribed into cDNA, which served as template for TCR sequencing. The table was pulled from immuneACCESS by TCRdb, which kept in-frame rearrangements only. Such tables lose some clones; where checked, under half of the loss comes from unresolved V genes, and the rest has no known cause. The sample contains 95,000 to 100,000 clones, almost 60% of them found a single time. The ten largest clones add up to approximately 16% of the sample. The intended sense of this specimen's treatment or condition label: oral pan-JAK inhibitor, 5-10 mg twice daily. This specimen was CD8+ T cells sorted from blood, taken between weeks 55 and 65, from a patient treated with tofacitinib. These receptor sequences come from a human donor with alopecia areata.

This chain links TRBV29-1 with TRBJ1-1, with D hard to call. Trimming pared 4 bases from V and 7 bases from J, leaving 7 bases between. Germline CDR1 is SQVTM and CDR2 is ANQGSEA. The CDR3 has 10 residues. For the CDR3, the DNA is TGCAGCGTTGTGACCAGTGAAGCTTTCTTT. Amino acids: CSVVTSEAFF.

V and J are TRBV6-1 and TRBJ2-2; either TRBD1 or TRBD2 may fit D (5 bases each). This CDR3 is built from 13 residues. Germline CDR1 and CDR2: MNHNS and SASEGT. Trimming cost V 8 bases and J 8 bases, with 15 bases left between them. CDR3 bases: TGTGCCAGCCCCAATACGGGGACGGGGGAGCTGTTTTTT. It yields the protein CASPNTGTGELFF.

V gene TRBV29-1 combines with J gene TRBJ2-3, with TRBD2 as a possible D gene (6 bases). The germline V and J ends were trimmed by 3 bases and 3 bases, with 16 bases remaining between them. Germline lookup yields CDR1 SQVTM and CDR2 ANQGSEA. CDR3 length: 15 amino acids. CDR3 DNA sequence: TGCAGCGTTGAGACGCGGGGTAGGGCGACAGATACGCAGTATTTT. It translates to CSVETRGRATDTQYF.

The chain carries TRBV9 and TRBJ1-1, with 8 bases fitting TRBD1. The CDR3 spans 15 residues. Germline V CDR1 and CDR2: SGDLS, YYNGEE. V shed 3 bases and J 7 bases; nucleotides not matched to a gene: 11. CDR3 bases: TGTGCCAGCAGCGACCTCGGGACAGGCAGAGATGAAGCTTTCTTT. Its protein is CASSDLGTGRDEAFF. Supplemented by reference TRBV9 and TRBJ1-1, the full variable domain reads DSGVTQTPKHLITATGQRVTLRCSPRSGDLSVYWYQQSLDQGLQFLIQYYNGEERAKGNILERFSAQQFPDLHSELNLSSLELGDSALYFCASSDLGTGRDEAFFGQGTRLTVV.

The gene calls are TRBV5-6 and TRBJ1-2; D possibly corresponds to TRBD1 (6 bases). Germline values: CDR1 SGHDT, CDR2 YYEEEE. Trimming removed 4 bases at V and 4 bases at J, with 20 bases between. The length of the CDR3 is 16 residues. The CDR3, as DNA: TGTGCCAGCAGCCTGGGTGCGGGACATCTACTCTATGGCTACACCTTC. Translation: CASSLGAGHLLYGYTF.

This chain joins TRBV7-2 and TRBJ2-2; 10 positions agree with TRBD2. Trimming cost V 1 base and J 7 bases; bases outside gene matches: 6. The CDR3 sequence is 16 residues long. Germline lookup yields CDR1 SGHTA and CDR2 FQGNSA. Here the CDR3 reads CASSLVPSGGSGELFF. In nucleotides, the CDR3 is TGTGCCAGCAGCTTAGTACCTAGCGGGGGAAGCGGGGAGCTGTTTTTT.

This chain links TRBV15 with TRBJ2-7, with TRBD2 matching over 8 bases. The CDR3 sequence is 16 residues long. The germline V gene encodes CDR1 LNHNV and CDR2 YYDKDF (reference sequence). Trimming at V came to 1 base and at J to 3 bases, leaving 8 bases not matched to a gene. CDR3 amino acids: CATSRGKRGNHYEQYF. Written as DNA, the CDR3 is TGTGCCACCAGCAGAGGAAAGCGGGGGAACCACTACGAGCAGTACTTC. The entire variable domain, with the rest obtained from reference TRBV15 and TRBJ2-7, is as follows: DAMVIQNPRYQVTQFGKPVTLSCSQTLNHNVMYWYQQKSSQAPKLLFHYYDKDFNNEADTPDNFQSRRPNTSFCFLDIRSPGLGDTAMYLCATSRGKRGNHYEQYFGPGTRLTVT.

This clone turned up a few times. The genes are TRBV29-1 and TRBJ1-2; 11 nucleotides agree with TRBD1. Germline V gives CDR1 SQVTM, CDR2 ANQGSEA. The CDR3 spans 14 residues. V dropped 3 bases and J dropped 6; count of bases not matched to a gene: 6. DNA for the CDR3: TGCAGCGTTGAGGATGGACAGGGGGCGAATGGCTACACCTTC. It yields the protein CSVEDGQGANGYTF.

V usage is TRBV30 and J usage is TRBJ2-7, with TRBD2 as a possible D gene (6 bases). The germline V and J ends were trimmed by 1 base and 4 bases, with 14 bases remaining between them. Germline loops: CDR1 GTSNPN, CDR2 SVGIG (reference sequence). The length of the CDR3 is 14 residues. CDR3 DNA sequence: TGTGCCTGGAGTGGAAGGGACTTCGCATACGAGCAGTACTTC. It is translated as CAWSGRDFAYEQYF.

The CDR3 is CASREPLAHYGYTF. The CDR3 bases are TGTGCCAGCAGGGAACCCCTGGCGCACTATGGCTACACCTTC. The V gene is TRBV6-1, the J gene TRBJ1-2; D gene uncertain. CDR3 length: 14 residues. Germline-derived CDR1 and CDR2 are MNHNS and SASEGT. V was trimmed by 6 bases and J by 3 bases, leaving 14 bases between them.